Listed below are T cell receptor beta chains from one sample, sequenced in a study of blood T cell repertoires in COVID-19. Only in-frame clones appear in the TCRdb table, and some are missing; sequencing was by immunoSEQ multiplex PCR. In the table there are fewer than 350,000 clones, around 84% of which are singletons. Sample: PBMCs or T cells enriched from blood (not recorded which). The receptors shown here come from a woman aged 45 to 65 who had recovered from COVID-19. Each CDR3 is given with its conserved first and last residue. A D gene is named only where the DNA matches it firmly. Rows may omit the clone size; those that give it use once, few, many or a size class.

clone_size: once; d_call: .; j_call: TRBJ2-5; v_call: TRBV5-1; cdr3_nt: TGCGCCAGCTCGACAGACCAAGAGACCCAGTACTTC; cdr3_aa: CASSTDQETQYF
clone_size: .; d_call: .; j_call: TRBJ2-3; v_call: TRBV18; cdr3_nt: TGTGCCAGCTCACCACCCGGGGTGCCCACAGATACGCAGTATTTT; cdr3_aa: CASSPPGVPTDTQYF
clone_size: .; d_call: .; j_call: TRBJ1-3; v_call: TRBV5-1; cdr3_nt: TGCGCCAGCAGCTCACAGGGCTCTGGAAACACCATATATTTT; cdr3_aa: CASSSQGSGNTIYF
clone_size: .; d_call: TRBD1; j_call: TRBJ1-2; v_call: TRBV7-8; cdr3_nt: TGTGCCAGCAGCTTGTCCGGGACAGTGGGCGGCTACACCTTC; cdr3_aa: CASSLSGTVGGYTF
clone_size: .; d_call: TRBD1; j_call: TRBJ1-1; v_call: TRBV5-1; cdr3_nt: TGCGCCAGCAGCTTTGGATCTCCAGGGGGCACTGAAGCTTTCTTT; cdr3_aa: CASSFGSPGGTEAFF
clone_size: .; d_call: TRBD2; j_call: TRBJ2-7; v_call: TRBV7-2; cdr3_nt: TGTGCCAGCAGCTATACTAGCGGGAGAAAAAACGAGCAGTACTTC; cdr3_aa: CASSYTSGRKNEQYF
clone_size: few; d_call: .; j_call: TRBJ1-1; v_call: TRBV24-1; cdr3_nt: TGTGCCACCAGTGATAGGACTTCCGCAGTGGCAGCTTTCTTT; cdr3_aa: CATSDRTSAVAAFF
clone_size: .; d_call: TRBD2; j_call: TRBJ2-5; v_call: TRBV11-2; cdr3_nt: TGTGCCAGCAGCTTAGATCCAGCGGGACGCGGAGAGACCCAGTACTTC; cdr3_aa: CASSLDPAGRGETQYF
clone_size: once; d_call: TRBD2; j_call: TRBJ2-3; v_call: TRBV15; cdr3_nt: TGTGCCACCAGCAGACTTAGCGGGGGGAACACAGATACGCAGTATTTT; cdr3_aa: CATSRLSGGNTDTQYF
clone_size: .; d_call: .; j_call: TRBJ1-4; v_call: TRBV30; cdr3_nt: TGTGCCTGGAGTGTACGGAGTGAAAAACTGTTTTTT; cdr3_aa: CAWSVRSEKLFF
clone_size: .; d_call: .; j_call: TRBJ1-1; v_call: TRBV5-1; cdr3_nt: TGCGCCAGCAGCTTCGTCATCGGCGGGGGATCGAGCACTGAAGCTTTCTTT; cdr3_aa: CASSFVIGGGSSTEAFF
clone_size: few; d_call: TRBD2; j_call: TRBJ2-1; v_call: TRBV19; cdr3_nt: TGTGCCAGTAGTGCACTAGCGCAAGGCCCCTACAATGAGCAGTTCTTC; cdr3_aa: CASSALAQGPYNEQFF
clone_size: .; d_call: TRBD1; j_call: TRBJ2-7; v_call: TRBV7-6; cdr3_nt: TGTGCCAGCAGCTTAGGGACAGGGTACTACGAGCAGTACTTC; cdr3_aa: CASSLGTGYYEQYF
clone_size: .; d_call: .; j_call: TRBJ1-5; v_call: TRBV28; cdr3_nt: TGTGCCAGCAGACCGGGACACTCAACCAATCAGCCCCAGCATTTT; cdr3_aa: CASRPGHSTNQPQHF
clone_size: .; d_call: .; j_call: TRBJ1-6; v_call: TRBV27; cdr3_nt: TGTGCCAGCAGTCCTCGGAATTCACCCCTCCACTTT; cdr3_aa: CASSPRNSPLHF
clone_size: .; d_call: .; j_call: TRBJ2-7; v_call: TRBV18; cdr3_nt: TGTGCCAGCTCACCGGAGACAGCCTACGAGCAGTACTTC; cdr3_aa: CASSPETAYEQYF
clone_size: .; d_call: TRBD1; j_call: TRBJ1-2; v_call: TRBV7-6; cdr3_nt: TGTGCCAGCAGCTGGGGACAGGGGGATCCCTATGGCTACACCTTC; cdr3_aa: CASSWGQGDPYGYTF
clone_size: .; d_call: .; j_call: TRBJ1-6; v_call: TRBV30; cdr3_nt: TGTGCCTGGAGTGGACAGGTCCTAAATTCACCCCTCCACTTT; cdr3_aa: CAWSGQVLNSPLHF
clone_size: .; d_call: .; j_call: TRBJ2-7; v_call: TRBV5-5; cdr3_nt: TGTGCCAGCAGCTTTTACGGCTACGAGCAGTACTTC; cdr3_aa: CASSFYGYEQYF
clone_size: .; d_call: .; j_call: TRBJ2-1; v_call: TRBV7-7; cdr3_nt: TGTGCCAGCAGCTCCTCCAGTGGGCCCCAAAACTCCTACAATGAGCAGTTCTTC; cdr3_aa: CASSSSSGPQNSYNEQFF
clone_size: .; d_call: TRBD1; j_call: TRBJ1-5; v_call: TRBV10-2; cdr3_nt: TGCGCCAGCAGTCAGGGACAGAATCAGCCCCAGCATTTT; cdr3_aa: CASSQGQNQPQHF
clone_size: few; d_call: .; j_call: TRBJ1-3; v_call: TRBV7-9; cdr3_nt: TGTGCCAGCAGCTTAGTATACGGCTCTGGAAACACCATATATTTT; cdr3_aa: CASSLVYGSGNTIYF
clone_size: .; d_call: .; j_call: TRBJ2-6; v_call: TRBV29-1; cdr3_nt: TGCAGCGCCCGGGGTACCGGGGCCAACGTCCTGACTTTC; cdr3_aa: CSARGTGANVLTF
clone_size: .; d_call: .; j_call: TRBJ2-1; v_call: TRBV18; cdr3_nt: TGTGCCAGCTCACCCGGGTCGTACAATGAGCAGTTCTTC; cdr3_aa: CASSPGSYNEQFF
clone_size: .; d_call: .; j_call: TRBJ2-3; v_call: TRBV2; cdr3_nt: TGTGCCAGCAGTGACCCGGGCGGGATAAGCACAGATACGCAGTATTTT; cdr3_aa: CASSDPGGISTDTQYF
clone_size: .; d_call: .; j_call: TRBJ1-2; v_call: TRBV3-1/TRBV3-2; cdr3_nt: TGTGCCAGCAGCCACTCATCCGGCCCGGGCTATGGCTACACCTTC; cdr3_aa: CASSHSSGPGYGYTF
clone_size: .; d_call: TRBD1; j_call: TRBJ1-6; v_call: TRBV11-2; cdr3_nt: TGTGCCAGCAGCTTAGGGACAGGGTCGTATTCACCCCTCCACTTT; cdr3_aa: CASSLGTGSYSPLHF
clone_size: .; d_call: TRBD1; j_call: TRBJ2-7; v_call: TRBV18; cdr3_nt: TGTGCCAGCTCACCGGGACAGGAAACCTACGAGCAGTACTTC; cdr3_aa: CASSPGQETYEQYF
clone_size: once; d_call: TRBD1; j_call: TRBJ1-1; v_call: TRBV4-1; cdr3_nt: TGCGCCAGCAGCCACCAACAGGGGCTAAACACTGAAGCTTTCTTT; cdr3_aa: CASSHQQGLNTEAFF
clone_size: once; d_call: TRBD1; j_call: TRBJ2-1; v_call: TRBV5-1; cdr3_nt: TGCGCCAGCAGCTTGGCCGGACAGGGGAATGAGCAGTTCTTC; cdr3_aa: CASSLAGQGNEQFF
clone_size: once; d_call: TRBD1; j_call: TRBJ2-1; v_call: TRBV6-2/TRBV6-3; cdr3_nt: TGTGCCAGCAGTTACCAAGGACAGGGAGGGTTCTTC; cdr3_aa: CASSYQGQGGFF
clone_size: few; d_call: .; j_call: TRBJ1-2; v_call: TRBV4-3; cdr3_nt: TGCGCCAGCAGCCAGGTAACAGGGTTTGGCTACACCTTC; cdr3_aa: CASSQVTGFGYTF
clone_size: .; d_call: .; j_call: TRBJ1-2; v_call: TRBV27; cdr3_nt: TGTGCCAGCAGTTTATCGCGGGGTCCTTATGGCTACACCTTC; cdr3_aa: CASSLSRGPYGYTF
clone_size: .; d_call: .; j_call: TRBJ2-2; v_call: TRBV19; cdr3_nt: TGTGCCAGTATTGAGGCGAACACCGGGGAGCTGTTTTTT; cdr3_aa: CASIEANTGELFF
clone_size: .; d_call: .; j_call: TRBJ1-6; v_call: TRBV7-9; cdr3_nt: TGTGCCAGCAGCTTGGGCAGTACAGCTAAGGATTCACCCCTCCACTTT; cdr3_aa: CASSLGSTAKDSPLHF
clone_size: once; d_call: TRBD1; j_call: TRBJ1-6; v_call: TRBV5-1; cdr3_nt: TGCGCCAGCAGCTTGGGGGGGACAGAAAATTCACCCCTCCACTTT; cdr3_aa: CASSLGGTENSPLHF
clone_size: .; d_call: .; j_call: TRBJ1-1; v_call: TRBV4-1; cdr3_nt: TGCGCCAGCAGCCGATATCAGGGCAGGGGCACTGAAGCTTTCTTT; cdr3_aa: CASSRYQGRGTEAFF
clone_size: .; d_call: .; j_call: TRBJ1-1; v_call: TRBV7-8; cdr3_nt: TGTGCCAGCAGCTTAGGGCCGGGATCGAAGGCTTTCTTT; cdr3_aa: CASSLGPGSKAFF
clone_size: .; d_call: .; j_call: TRBJ2-3; v_call: TRBV25-1; cdr3_nt: TGTGCCAGCAGCGAGGGGGGCACAGATACGCAGTATTTT; cdr3_aa: CASSEGGTDTQYF
clone_size: few; d_call: .; j_call: TRBJ2-1; v_call: TRBV20-1; cdr3_nt: TGCAGTGCTAGTGGGACGGGGTGGTGGGATGAGCAGTTCTTC; cdr3_aa: CSASGTGWWDEQFF
clone_size: few; d_call: TRBD1; j_call: TRBJ1-5; v_call: TRBV25-1; cdr3_nt: TGTGCCAGCAGTGAATATCCTCAGGGGGCGGATCAGCCCCAGCATTTT; cdr3_aa: CASSEYPQGADQPQHF
clone_size: .; d_call: .; j_call: TRBJ2-1; v_call: TRBV5-4; cdr3_nt: TGTGCCAGCAGCTCACCTAGAAGACGTGAGCAGTTCTTC; cdr3_aa: CASSSPRRREQFF
clone_size: .; d_call: .; j_call: TRBJ1-2; v_call: TRBV18; cdr3_nt: TGTGCCAGCTCACCAGCAGCTAGTGGTTCTAACTATGGCTACACCTTC; cdr3_aa: CASSPAASGSNYGYTF
clone_size: .; d_call: .; j_call: TRBJ2-7; v_call: TRBV27; cdr3_nt: TGTGCCAGCAGTTCACTTTCCGGATCCGCAGGGTTCCACGAGCAGTACTTC; cdr3_aa: CASSSLSGSAGFHEQYF
clone_size: .; d_call: TRBD1; j_call: TRBJ1-2; v_call: TRBV5-6; cdr3_nt: TGTGCCAGCAGCTTCTATGTGGCAGGGGGCCGGGGCTACACCTTC; cdr3_aa: CASSFYVAGGRGYTF
clone_size: .; d_call: .; j_call: TRBJ2-7; v_call: TRBV6-5; cdr3_nt: TGTGCCAGCACGCACTATTCCTACGAGCAGTACTTC; cdr3_aa: CASTHYSYEQYF
clone_size: .; d_call: .; j_call: TRBJ1-5; v_call: TRBV19; cdr3_nt: TGTGCCAGTACACTCCAGGGGAGCAATCAGCCCCAGCATTTT; cdr3_aa: CASTLQGSNQPQHF
clone_size: .; d_call: TRBD1; j_call: TRBJ2-1; v_call: TRBV7-2; cdr3_nt: TGTGCCAGCACGCCCGGGACAGGGCGCAATGAGCAGTTCTTC; cdr3_aa: CASTPGTGRNEQFF
clone_size: .; d_call: .; j_call: TRBJ1-5; v_call: TRBV5-5; cdr3_nt: TGTGCCAGCAGCCTTGGACATAGGACCCAGCCCCAGCATTTT; cdr3_aa: CASSLGHRTQPQHF
clone_size: once; d_call: .; j_call: TRBJ2-3; v_call: TRBV5-1; cdr3_nt: TGCGCCAGCAGCTTGGGTTTGCTAACTCTTGATACGCAGTATTTT; cdr3_aa: CASSLGLLTLDTQYF
clone_size: .; d_call: .; j_call: TRBJ1-1; v_call: TRBV7-9; cdr3_nt: TGTGCCAGCAGCTTACAGGGTTACACTGAAGCTTTCTTT; cdr3_aa: CASSLQGYTEAFF